The rows below give T cell receptor beta chains drawn from one sample of a study of T cell responses to AZD1222 COVID-19 vaccine. Repertoires were generated with immunoSEQ multiplex PCR, while TCRdb's copy carries only in-frame clones and drops some. The sample holds approximately 100,000 clones, 70% to 90% seen once. Material: peripheral blood, obtained 28 days after the second AZD1222 dose. These receptors were collected from an adult who received the AZD1222 COVID-19 vaccine. Both conserved end residues are trimmed from each CDR3. The D gene is left open where the match is weak.

D: NA; V: TRBV7-3; CDR3: ASSPGLGHYEQY
D: NA; V: TRBV7-2; CDR3: ASSSPGLHNEQF
D: TRBD1; V: TRBV24-1; CDR3: ATSDERTGIEVEELF
D: NA; V: TRBV27; CDR3: ASSLPGRNTEAF
D: TRBD2; V: TRBV27; CDR3: ASTLIGTSGGRSSYNEQF
D: TRBD2; V: TRBV27; CDR3: ASSPLAGGVSNEQF
D: NA; V: TRBV19; CDR3: ASSIVGFGYNEQF
D: NA; V: TRBV15; CDR3: ATSRDIGPLNYGYT
D: NA; V: TRBV28; CDR3: ASSFPQAGQPQH
D: NA; V: TRBV10-3; CDR3: AISESAGVQPQH
D: TRBD1; V: TRBV18; CDR3: ASSPLRQGADGYT
D: TRBD1; V: TRBV10-3; CDR3: AISHGGQGMPQLVNYGYT
D: NA; V: TRBV5-1; CDR3: ASSLTSQETQY
D: NA; V: TRBV11-1; CDR3: ASSRPWAKSNQPQH
D: NA; V: TRBV19; CDR3: ASSIGQYEQF
D: NA; V: TRBV7-9; CDR3: ASSLVGGTSSYEQY
D: TRBD2; V: TRBV5-1; CDR3: ASSLVGTSPDTQY
D: NA; V: TRBV5-5; CDR3: ASSTGPIRSSGNTIY
D: TRBD2; V: TRBV18; CDR3: ASSPTSSGGYEQY